The clone carrying this TCR beta chain was detected only a few times. The target antigen is unknown. Treatment meaning: oral pan-JAK inhibitor, 5-10 mg twice daily. Sampling of alopecia areata patients yielded lesional scalp punch biopsies as well as peripheral blood. Reverse transcribed after extraction, RNA yielded cDNA as the sequencing template. The method was immunoSEQ multiplex PCR; TCRdb's version includes in-frame clones alone and lacks a portion of them. The top ten clones hold about a tenth of a sample with approximately 180,000 clones, 50% to 65% of them seen once. This specimen belongs to a study of CD8+ T cells in alopecia areata. The overall study: Treated patients took oral tofacitinib at 5 to 10 mg twice daily. General study results and limits: While tofacitinib was given, many expanded lesional clones persisted in scalp and blood.

Per germline, CDR1 MNHNY and CDR2 SVGAGI (reference sequence). This CDR3 contains 11 residues. V was clipped by 11 bases and J by 3 bases, with 9 bases between them. This sequence was found in a human donor with alopecia areata. This chain links TRBV6-6 with TRBJ2-3; no clear D. Sequencing used CD8+ T cells sorted from blood, obtained at week 24, from a patient treated with tofacitinib. The CDR3 DNA is TGTGCCGTACGACATACAGATACGCAGTATTTT. Its protein product is CAVRHTDTQYF.